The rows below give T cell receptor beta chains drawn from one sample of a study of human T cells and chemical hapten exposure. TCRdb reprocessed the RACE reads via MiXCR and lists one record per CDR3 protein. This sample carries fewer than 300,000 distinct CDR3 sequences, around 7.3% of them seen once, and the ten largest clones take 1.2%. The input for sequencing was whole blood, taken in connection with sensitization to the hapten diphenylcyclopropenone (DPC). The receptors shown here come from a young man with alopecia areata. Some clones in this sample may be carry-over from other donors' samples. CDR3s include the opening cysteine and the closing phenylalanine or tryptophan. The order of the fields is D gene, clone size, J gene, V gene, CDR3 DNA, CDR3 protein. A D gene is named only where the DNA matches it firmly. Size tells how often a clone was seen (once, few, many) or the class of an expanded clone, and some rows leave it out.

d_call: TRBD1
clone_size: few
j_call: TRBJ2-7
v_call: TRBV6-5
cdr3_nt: TGTGCCAGCAGTTACTTCAGGGGGCAATACGAGCAGTACTTC
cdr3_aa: CASSYFRGQYEQYF

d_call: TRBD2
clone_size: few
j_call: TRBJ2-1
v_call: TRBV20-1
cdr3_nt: TGCAGTGCTAAACCGGGACTACTTTACAATGAGCAGTTCTTC
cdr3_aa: CSAKPGLLYNEQFF

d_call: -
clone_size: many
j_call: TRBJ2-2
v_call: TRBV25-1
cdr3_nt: TGTGCCAGCAGTGAATACGCCAGGAAGGCCGGGGAGCTGTTTTTT
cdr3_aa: CASSEYARKAGELFF

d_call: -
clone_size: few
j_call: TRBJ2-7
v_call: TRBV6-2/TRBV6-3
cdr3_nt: TGTGCCAGTAATGCATACGGGGGCTATTCCTACGAGCAGTACTTC
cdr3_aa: CASNAYGGYSYEQYF

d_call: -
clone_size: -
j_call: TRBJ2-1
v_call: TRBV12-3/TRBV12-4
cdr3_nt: TGTGCCAGCACCGCGGAGATCGATAACAATGAGCAGTTCTTC
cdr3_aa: CASTAEIDNNEQFF

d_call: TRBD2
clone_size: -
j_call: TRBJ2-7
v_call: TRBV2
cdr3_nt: TGTGCCAGCAGCCGGGGGGAGACCTACGAGCAGTACTTC
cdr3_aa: CASSRGETYEQYF

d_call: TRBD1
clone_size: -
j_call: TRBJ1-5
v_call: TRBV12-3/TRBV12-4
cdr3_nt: TGTGCCACGGGACAGGGGGCATACAGCAATCAGCCCCAGCATTTT
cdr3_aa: CATGQGAYSNQPQHF

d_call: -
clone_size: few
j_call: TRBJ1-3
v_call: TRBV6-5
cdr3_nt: TGTGCCAGCAGTTATAGCGGGAACTCTGGAAACACCATATATTTT
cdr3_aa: CASSYSGNSGNTIYF

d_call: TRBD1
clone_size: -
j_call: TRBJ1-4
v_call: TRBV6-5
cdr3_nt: TGTGCCAGCAGTTACACAACGACAGGGGAAGACGAAAAACTGTTTTTT
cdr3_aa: CASSYTTTGEDEKLFF

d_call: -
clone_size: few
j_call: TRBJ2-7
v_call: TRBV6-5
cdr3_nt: TGTGCCAGCAGAAACATGTTAAGCTCCTACGAGCAGTACTTC
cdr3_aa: CASRNMLSSYEQYF

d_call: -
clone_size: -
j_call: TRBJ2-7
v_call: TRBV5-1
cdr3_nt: TGCGCCAGCAGCTTGGTTCCAGGGCAGGGCTACGAGCAGTACTTC
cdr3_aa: CASSLVPGQGYEQYF

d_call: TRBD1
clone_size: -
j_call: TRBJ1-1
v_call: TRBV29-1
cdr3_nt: TGCAGCGAACGACAGGGGAACACTGAAGCTTTCTTT
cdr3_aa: CSERQGNTEAFF

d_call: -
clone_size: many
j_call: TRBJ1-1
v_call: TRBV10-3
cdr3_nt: TGTGCCATCAGTGGAACTACAGGGTCGAACACTGAAGCTTTCTTT
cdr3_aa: CAISGTTGSNTEAFF

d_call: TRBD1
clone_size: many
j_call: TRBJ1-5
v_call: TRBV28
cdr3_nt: TGTGCCAGCAGTTTCAGGGGGGGAATAAATCAGCCCCAGCATTTT
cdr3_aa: CASSFRGGINQPQHF

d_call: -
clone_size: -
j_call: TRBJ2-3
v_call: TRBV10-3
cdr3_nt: TGTGCCATCTCCGGGAACACAGATACGCAGTATTTT
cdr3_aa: CAISGNTDTQYF

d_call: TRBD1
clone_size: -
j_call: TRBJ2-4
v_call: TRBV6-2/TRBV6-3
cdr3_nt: TGTGCCAGCACCAACGGACAGGGGTCGACCAAAAACATTCAGTACTTC
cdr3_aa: CASTNGQGSTKNIQYF

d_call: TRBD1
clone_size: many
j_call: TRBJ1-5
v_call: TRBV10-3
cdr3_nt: TGTGCCATCAGTGATTCGGACAGGGGTTATCAGCCCCAGCATTTT
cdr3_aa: CAISDSDRGYQPQHF

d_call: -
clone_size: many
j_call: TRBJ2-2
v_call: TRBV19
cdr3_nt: TGTGCCAGTAGTATAGGAACGGCAGGGGTCGGGGAGCTGTTTTTT
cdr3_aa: CASSIGTAGVGELFF

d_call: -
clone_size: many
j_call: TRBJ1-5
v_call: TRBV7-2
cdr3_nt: TGTGCCAGCAGCTTAGGACAGAGCTATCAGCCCCAGCATTTT
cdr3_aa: CASSLGQSYQPQHF

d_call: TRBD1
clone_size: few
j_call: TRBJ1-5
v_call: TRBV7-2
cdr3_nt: TGTGCCAGCAGCCCCCAGACAGGGGCCAATCAGCCCCAGCATTTT
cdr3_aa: CASSPQTGANQPQHF

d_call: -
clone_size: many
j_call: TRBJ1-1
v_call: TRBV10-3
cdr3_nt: TGTGCCATCAGTGAGTCCGAGGGACGCACTGAAGCTTTCTTT
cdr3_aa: CAISESEGRTEAFF

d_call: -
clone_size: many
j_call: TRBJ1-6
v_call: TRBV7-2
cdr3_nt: TGTGCCAGCAGCTCGTCGCGGGGTATGGTTTCACCCCTCCACTTT
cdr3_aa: CASSSSRGMVSPLHF

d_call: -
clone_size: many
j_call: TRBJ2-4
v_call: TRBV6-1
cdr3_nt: TGTGCCAGCAGTCCCGACCTTGGGGGGGCCAAAAACATTCAGTACTTC
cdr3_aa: CASSPDLGGAKNIQYF

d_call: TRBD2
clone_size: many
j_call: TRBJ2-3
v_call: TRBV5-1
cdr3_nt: TGCGCCAGCAGCTTGTTACCTAGCGGGGGTCAAAGCACAGATACGCAGTATTTT
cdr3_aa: CASSLLPSGGQSTDTQYF

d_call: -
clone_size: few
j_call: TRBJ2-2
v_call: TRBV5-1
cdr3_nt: TGCGCCAGCAGCTTGGGGGTCGCCACCGGGGAGCTGTTTTTT
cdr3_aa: CASSLGVATGELFF

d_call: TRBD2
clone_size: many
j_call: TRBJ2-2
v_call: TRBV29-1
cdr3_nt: TGCAGCGTTGGTTTGACTCGGGGGAGGGGCACCGGGGAGCTGTTTTTT
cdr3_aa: CSVGLTRGRGTGELFF

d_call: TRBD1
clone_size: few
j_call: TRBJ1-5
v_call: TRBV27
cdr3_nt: TGTGCCAGCGGCTCAAACAGGGGCAGCCAGCCCCAGCATTTT
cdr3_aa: CASGSNRGSQPQHF

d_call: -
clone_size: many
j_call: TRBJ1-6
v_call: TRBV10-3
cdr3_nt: TGTGCCATCAGTGAGTCACGAGGGAGGAATTCACCCCTCCACTTT
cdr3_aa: CAISESRGRNSPLHF

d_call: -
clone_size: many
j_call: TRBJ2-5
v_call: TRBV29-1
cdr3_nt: TGCAGCGTTGGAGACAGAAAAGAGACCCAGTACTTC
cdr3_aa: CSVGDRKETQYF

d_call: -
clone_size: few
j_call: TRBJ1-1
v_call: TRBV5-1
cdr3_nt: TGCGCCAGCAGCTTTGGTGGCGTCACTGAAGCTTTCTTT
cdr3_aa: CASSFGGVTEAFF

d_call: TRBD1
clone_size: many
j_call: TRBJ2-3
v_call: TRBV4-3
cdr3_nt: TGCGCCAGCAGCCAAGTTTGGCAGGGGGTGTCAGATACGCAGTATTTT
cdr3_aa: CASSQVWQGVSDTQYF

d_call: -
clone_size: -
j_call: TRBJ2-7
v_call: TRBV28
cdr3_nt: TGTGCCAGCTATGACAACTTAGTAGGGTTAGCAACTGGTAACGAGCACTACTTC
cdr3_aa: CASYDNLVGLATGNEHYF

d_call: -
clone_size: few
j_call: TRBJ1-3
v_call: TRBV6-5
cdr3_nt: TGTGCCAGCAGTTATCACCTCGTCGCAGGGGCCCCTGGAAACACCATATATTTT
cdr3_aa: CASSYHLVAGAPGNTIYF